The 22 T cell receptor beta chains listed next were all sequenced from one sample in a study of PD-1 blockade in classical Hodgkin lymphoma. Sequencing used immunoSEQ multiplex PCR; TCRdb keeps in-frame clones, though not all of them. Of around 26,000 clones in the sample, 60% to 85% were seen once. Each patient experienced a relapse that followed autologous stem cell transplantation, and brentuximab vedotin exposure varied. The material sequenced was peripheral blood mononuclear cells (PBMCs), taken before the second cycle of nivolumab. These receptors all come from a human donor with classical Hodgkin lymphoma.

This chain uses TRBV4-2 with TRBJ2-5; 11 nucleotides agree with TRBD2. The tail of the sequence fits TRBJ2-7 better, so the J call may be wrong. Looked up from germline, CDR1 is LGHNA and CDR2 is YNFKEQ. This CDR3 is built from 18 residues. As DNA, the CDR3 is TGTGCCAGCAGCCAAGACGCAACGACTAGCGGGACCTACTACGAGCAGTACTTC. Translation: CASSQDATTSGTYYEQYF.

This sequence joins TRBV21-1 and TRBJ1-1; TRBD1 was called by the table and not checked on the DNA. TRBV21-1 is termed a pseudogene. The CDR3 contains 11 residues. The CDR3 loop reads CASSKDSEAFF. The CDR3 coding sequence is TGTGCCAGCAGCAAAGACAGTGAAGCTTTCTTT.

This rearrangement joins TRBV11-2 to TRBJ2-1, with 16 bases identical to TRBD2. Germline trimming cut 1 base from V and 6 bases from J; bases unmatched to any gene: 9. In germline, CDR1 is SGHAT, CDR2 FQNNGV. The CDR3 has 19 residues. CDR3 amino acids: CASSLVGTSGRAMSNEQFF. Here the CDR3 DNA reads TGTGCCAGCAGCTTAGTGGGGACTAGCGGGAGGGCCATGAGCAATGAGCAGTTCTTC. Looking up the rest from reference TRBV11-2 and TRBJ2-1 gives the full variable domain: EAGVAQSPRYKIIEKRQSVAFWCNPISGHATLYWYQQILGQGPKLLIQFQNNGVVDDSQLPKDRFSAERLKGVDSTLKIQPAKLEDSAVYLCASSLVGTSGRAMSNEQFFGPGTRLTVL.

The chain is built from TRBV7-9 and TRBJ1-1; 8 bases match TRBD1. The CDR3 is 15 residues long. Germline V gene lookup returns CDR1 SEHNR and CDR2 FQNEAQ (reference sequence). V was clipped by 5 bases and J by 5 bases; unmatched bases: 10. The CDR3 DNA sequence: TGTGCCAGCAGCCTAGATCAGGGGGCTGGAACTGAAGCTTTCTTT. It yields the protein CASSLDQGAGTEAFF.

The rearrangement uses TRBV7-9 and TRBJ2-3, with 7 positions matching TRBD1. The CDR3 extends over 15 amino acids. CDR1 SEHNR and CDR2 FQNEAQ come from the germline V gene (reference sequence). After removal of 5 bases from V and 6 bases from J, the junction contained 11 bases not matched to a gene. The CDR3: CASSSRTGPPDTQYF. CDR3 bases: TGTGCCAGCAGCAGCCGGACAGGCCCTCCGGATACGCAGTATTTT.

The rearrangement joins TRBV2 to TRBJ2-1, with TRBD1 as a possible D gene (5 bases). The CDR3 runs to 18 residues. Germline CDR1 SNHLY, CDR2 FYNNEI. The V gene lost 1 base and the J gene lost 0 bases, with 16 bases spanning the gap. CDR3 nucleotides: TGTGCCAGCAGTGAAGGAGAGTTGGGCAGGGCCTCCTACAATGAGCAGTTCTTC. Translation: CASSEGELGRASYNEQFF.

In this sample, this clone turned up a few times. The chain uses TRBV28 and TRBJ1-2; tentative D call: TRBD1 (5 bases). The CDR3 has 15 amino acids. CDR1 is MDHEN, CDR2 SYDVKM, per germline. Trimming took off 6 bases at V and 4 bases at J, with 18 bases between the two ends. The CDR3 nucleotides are TGTGCCAGCAGCCCAGGGTGGGGAGCGGTCTATGGCTACACCTTC. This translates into CASSPGWGAVYGYTF.

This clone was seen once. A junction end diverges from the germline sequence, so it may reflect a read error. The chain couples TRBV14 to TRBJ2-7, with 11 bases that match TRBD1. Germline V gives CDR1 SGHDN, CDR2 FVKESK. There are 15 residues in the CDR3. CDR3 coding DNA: TGTGCCAGCAGCCCCATGGGACAGGGGGGCTACCAGCAGTACTTC. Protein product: CASSPMGQGGYQQYF.

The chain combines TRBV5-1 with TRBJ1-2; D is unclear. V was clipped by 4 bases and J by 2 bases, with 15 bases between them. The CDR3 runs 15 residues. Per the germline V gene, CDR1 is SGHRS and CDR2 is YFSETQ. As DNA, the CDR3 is TGCGCCAGCAGCATCACCCCCTTATCCAACTATGGCTACACCTTC. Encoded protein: CASSITPLSNYGYTF. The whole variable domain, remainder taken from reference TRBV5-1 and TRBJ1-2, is KAGVTQTPRYLIKTRGQQVTLSCSPISGHRSVSWYQQTPGQGLQFLFEYFSETQRNKGNFPGRFSGRQFSNSRSEMNVSTLELGDSALYLCASSITPLSNYGYTFGSGTRLTVV.

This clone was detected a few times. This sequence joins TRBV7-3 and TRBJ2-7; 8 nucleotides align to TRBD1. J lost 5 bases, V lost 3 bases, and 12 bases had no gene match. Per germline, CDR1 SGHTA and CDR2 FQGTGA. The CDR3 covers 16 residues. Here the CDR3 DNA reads TGTGCCAGCAGCTTGTTCGCGACAGGGGCGAGGAACGAGCAGTACTTC. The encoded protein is CASSLFATGARNEQYF. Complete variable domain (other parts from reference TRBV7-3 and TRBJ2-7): GAGVSQTPSNKVTEKGKYVELRCDPISGHTALYWYRQSLGQGPEFLIYFQGTGAADDSGLPNDRFFAVRPEGSVSTLKIQRTERGDSAVYLCASSLFATGARNEQYFGPGTRLTVT.

The CDR3 sequence is CASGRTYNEQFF. In DNA, the CDR3 is TGTGCCTCGGGGCGCACCTACAATGAGCAGTTCTTC. The V call is TRBV28, the J call TRBJ2-1; D is perhaps TRBD1 or TRBD2 (5 bases each). Trimming cost V 11 bases and J 2 bases, with 10 bases left between them. The germline gives CDR1 MDHEN, CDR2 SYDVKM. The CDR3 is 12 residues long.

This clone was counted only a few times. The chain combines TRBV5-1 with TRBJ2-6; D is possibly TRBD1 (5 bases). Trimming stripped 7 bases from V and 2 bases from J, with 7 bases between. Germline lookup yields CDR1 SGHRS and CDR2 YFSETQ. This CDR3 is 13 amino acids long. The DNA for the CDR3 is TGCGCCAGCGACAGCCCTGGGGCCAACGTCCTGACTTTC. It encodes CASDSPGANVLTF.

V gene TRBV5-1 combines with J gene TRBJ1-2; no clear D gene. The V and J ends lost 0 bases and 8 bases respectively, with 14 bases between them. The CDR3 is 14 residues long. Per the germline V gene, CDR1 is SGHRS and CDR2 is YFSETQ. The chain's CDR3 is CASSLGVGLEGYTF. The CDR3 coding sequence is TGCGCCAGCAGCTTGGGGGTAGGGCTCGAAGGCTACACCTTC.

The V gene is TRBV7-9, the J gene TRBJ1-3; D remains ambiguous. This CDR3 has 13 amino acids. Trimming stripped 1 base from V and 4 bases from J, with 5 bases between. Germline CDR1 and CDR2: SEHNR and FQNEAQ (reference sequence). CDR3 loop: CASSLEIGNTIYF. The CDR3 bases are TGTGCCAGCAGCTTAGAAATCGGAAACACCATATATTTT. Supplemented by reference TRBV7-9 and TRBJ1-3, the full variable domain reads DTGVSQNPRHKITKRGQNVTFRCDPISEHNRLYWYRQTLGQGPEFLTYFQNEAQLEKSRLLSDRFSAERPKGSFSTLEIQRTEQGDSAMYLCASSLEIGNTIYFGEGSWLTVV.

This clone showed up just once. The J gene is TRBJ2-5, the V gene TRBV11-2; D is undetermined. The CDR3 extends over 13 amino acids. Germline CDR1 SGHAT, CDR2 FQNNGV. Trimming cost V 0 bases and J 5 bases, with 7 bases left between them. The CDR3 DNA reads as TGTGCCAGCAGCTTAGATCGTGTGGAGACCCAGTACTTC. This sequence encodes CASSLDRVETQYF.

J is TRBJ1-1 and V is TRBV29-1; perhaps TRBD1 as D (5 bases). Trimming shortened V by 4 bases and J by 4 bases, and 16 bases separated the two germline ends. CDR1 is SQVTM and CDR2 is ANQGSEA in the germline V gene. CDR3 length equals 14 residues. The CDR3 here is CSVAGAARGTEAFF. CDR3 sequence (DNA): TGCAGCGTTGCCGGGGCGGCCCGGGGCACTGAAGCTTTCTTT.

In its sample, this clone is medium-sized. This chain's CDR3 is CASSFRGQDGYTF. DNA for the CDR3: TGTGCCAGCAGTTTCAGGGGGCAGGATGGCTACACCTTC. The chain employs TRBV27 and TRBJ1-2; 8 bases map to TRBD1. The J segment lost 6 bases and the V segment lost 3 bases, leaving 3 bases of the junction unmatched. This CDR3 region has 13 residues. Germline V gives CDR1 MNHEY, CDR2 SMNVEV (reference sequence).

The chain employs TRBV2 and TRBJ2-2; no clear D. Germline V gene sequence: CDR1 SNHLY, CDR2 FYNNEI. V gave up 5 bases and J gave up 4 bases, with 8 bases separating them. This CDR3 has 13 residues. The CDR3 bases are TGTGCCAGCAGTTACAGCCCCACCGGGGAGCTGTTTTTT. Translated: CASSYSPTGELFF.

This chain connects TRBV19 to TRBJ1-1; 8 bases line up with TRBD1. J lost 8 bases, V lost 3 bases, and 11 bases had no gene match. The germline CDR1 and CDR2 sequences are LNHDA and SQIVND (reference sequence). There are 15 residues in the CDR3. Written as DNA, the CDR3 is TGTGCCAGTAGTATTGGGACAGGCTACTTCTGGGAAGCTTTCTTT. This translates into CASSIGTGYFWEAFF.

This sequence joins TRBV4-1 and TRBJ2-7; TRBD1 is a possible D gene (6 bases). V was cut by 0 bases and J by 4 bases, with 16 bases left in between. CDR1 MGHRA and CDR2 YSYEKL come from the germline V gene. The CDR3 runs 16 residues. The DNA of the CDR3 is TGCGCCAGCAGCCAAGATCCCGGCAGAGGGGGATACGAGCAGTACTTC. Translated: CASSQDPGRGGYEQYF.

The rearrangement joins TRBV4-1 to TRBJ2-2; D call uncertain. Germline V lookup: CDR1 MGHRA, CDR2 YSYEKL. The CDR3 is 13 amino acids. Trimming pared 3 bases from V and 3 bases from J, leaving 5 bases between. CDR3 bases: TGCGCCAGCAGCCAGATAGACACCGGGGAGCTGTTTTTT. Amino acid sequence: CASSQIDTGELFF.

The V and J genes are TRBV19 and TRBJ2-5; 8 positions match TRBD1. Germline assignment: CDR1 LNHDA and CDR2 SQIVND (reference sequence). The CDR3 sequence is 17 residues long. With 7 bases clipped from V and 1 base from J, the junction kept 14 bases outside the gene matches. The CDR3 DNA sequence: TGTGCCAGTACCTCCCATCGGGCAGGGGGCCGCCAAGAGACCCAGTACTTC. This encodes CASTSHRAGGRQETQYF. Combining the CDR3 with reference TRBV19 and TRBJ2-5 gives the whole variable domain DGGITQSPKYLFRKEGQNVTLSCEQNLNHDAMYWYRQDPGQGLRLIYYSQIVNDFQKGDIAEGYSVSREKKESFPLTVTSAQKNPTAFYLCASTSHRAGGRQETQYFGPGTRLLVL.